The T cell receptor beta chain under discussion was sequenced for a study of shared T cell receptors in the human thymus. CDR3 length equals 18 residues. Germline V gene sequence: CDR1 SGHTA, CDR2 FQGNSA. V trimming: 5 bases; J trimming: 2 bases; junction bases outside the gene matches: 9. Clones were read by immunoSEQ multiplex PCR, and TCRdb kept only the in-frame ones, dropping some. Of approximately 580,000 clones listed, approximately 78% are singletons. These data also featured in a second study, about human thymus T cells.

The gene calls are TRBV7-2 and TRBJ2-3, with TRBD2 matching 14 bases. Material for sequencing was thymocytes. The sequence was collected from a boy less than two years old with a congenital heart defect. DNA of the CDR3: TGTGCCAGCAGCCACCCCCGACTAGCGGGAGGGCTCACAGATACGCAGTATTTT. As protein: CASSHPRLAGGLTDTQYF.